What follows are 27 T cell receptor beta chains derived from one specimen sequenced in a study of cytomegalovirus exposure and HLA in healthy donors. PCR involved 60 Vbeta and 13 Jbeta primers. Sequencing was performed with immunoSEQ multiplex PCR; in TCRdb, only in-frame clones are kept and a portion is missing. The repertoire includes 130,000 to 150,000 clones, around 79% of them detected once, and approximately 3% sits in the top ten. The sequenced sample was PBMCs. The receptors derive from a female donor in good health and CMV-seronegative.

The chain carries TRBV19 and TRBJ2-5; 7 bases fit TRBD1. With V trimmed by 9 bases and J by 5 bases, 6 bases remained unmatched. Germline-derived CDR1 and CDR2 are LNHDA and SQIVND (reference sequence). The CDR3 contains 12 residues. CDR3 sequence: CASSTGEETQYF. The CDR3 DNA is TGTGCCAGCTCTACAGGGGAGGAGACCCAGTACTTC.

The chain uses TRBV6-4 and TRBJ1-1; 7 bases align to TRBD1. CDR1 and CDR2 (germline): MRHNA, SNTAGT. J lost 7 bases, V lost 6 bases, and 8 bases had no gene match. This CDR3 has 13 amino acids. CDR3: CASSTGTAIEAFF. DNA of the CDR3: TGTGCCAGCAGCACAGGGACAGCCATTGAAGCTTTCTTT.

With respect to this clone: The same CDR3 arises from other DNA sequences in this sample as well. This chain links TRBV18 with TRBJ1-1; D unresolved. Per germline, CDR1 KGHSH and CDR2 LQKENI. The CDR3 runs 14 residues. The V end was cut by 4 bases, the J end by 1 base, with 10 bases between. Here the CDR3 reads CASSQSTGNTEAFF. Written as DNA, the CDR3 is TGTGCCAGCTCACAAAGTACGGGGAACACTGAAGCTTTCTTT.

In its sample, this clone was seen once. J is TRBJ1-5 and V is TRBV9; 9 bases line up with TRBD1. CDR3 size: 16 residues. CDR1 is SGDLS, CDR2 YYNGEE, per germline. The V segment lost 4 bases and the J segment 5 bases; nucleotides outside the gene matches: 10. Here the CDR3 DNA reads TGTGCCAGCAGCCCCCGTGGGGACAGGGACTATCAGCCCCAGCATTTT. Translating it yields CASSPRGDRDYQPQHF.

V is TRBV27 and J is TRBJ1-1; possibly TRBD1 for D (6 bases). The CDR3 length is 17 residues. Germline assignment: CDR1 MNHEY and CDR2 SMNVEV (reference sequence). The V and J ends lost 5 bases and 0 bases respectively, with 19 bases between them. CDR3 sequence: CASSPWQGSRLNTEAFF. As DNA, the CDR3 is TGTGCCAGCAGTCCCTGGCAGGGGAGTCGGCTGAACACTGAAGCTTTCTTT.

The rearrangement joins TRBV30 to TRBJ2-5, with a tentative D call TRBD2 (6 bases). The V gene's germline CDR1 is GTSNPN and CDR2 SVGIG (reference sequence). V dropped 8 bases and J dropped 1 base, with 14 bases sitting between them. The CDR3 has 13 amino acids. CDR3 nucleotides: TGTGCCCGGGCCCGGGGACTCCAAGAGACCCAGTACTTC. It specifies CARARGLQETQYF.

The DNA of the CDR3 is TGTGCCAGCAGCCAACCAGGACTAGCGGGAGGATACAATGAGCAGTTCTTC. It encodes CASSQPGLAGGYNEQFF. The chain employs TRBV11-2 and TRBJ2-1, with 14 positions matching TRBD2. V lost 5 bases and J lost 4; bases outside the gene matches: 7. This CDR3 comprises 17 residues. Looked up from germline, CDR1 is SGHAT and CDR2 is FQNNGV.

The V call is TRBV29-1, the J call TRBJ2-6; D is possibly TRBD1 (5 bases). CDR1 and CDR2 from the germline V gene are SQVTM and ANQGSEA. V was clipped by 7 bases and J by 0 bases, with 13 bases between them. CDR3 length: 15 amino acids. CDR3 in DNA: TGCAGCGCAGGAAGGGGTAACTCTGGGGCCAACGTCCTGACTTTC. As protein: CSAGRGNSGANVLTF.

The V call is TRBV6-1, the J call TRBJ2-1, with TRBD1 identical over 9 bases. This CDR3 region has 15 residues. V lost 10 bases to trimming and J lost 0 bases; unmatched junction nucleotides: 7. Germline V gives CDR1 MNHNS, CDR2 SASEGT. The chain's CDR3 is CATDRGGRSYNEQFF. CDR3 sequence (DNA): TGTGCCACCGACAGGGGGGGGCGCTCCTACAATGAGCAGTTCTTC.

The chain uses TRBV7-3 and TRBJ1-3; D not certain. CDR3 length: 13 amino acids. The ends were cut back, 8 bases at V and 4 bases at J, with 12 bases in the middle. Per germline, CDR1 SGHTA and CDR2 FQGTGA. The CDR3 DNA sequence: TGTGCCAGCGGCTCCAGAGGCGGAAACACCATATATTTT. Encoded protein: CASGSRGGNTIYF. The whole variable domain, remainder taken from reference TRBV7-3 and TRBJ1-3, is GAGVSQTPSNKVTEKGKYVELRCDPISGHTALYWYRQSLGQGPEFLIYFQGTGAADDSGLPNDRFFAVRPEGSVSTLKIQRTERGDSAVYLCASGSRGGNTIYFGEGSWLTVV.

V is TRBV28 and J is TRBJ1-2; D remains unclear. CDR1 is MDHEN and CDR2 is SYDVKM in the germline V gene. The V end lost 5 bases, the J end lost 6 bases, and 10 bases lay between the germline ends. The CDR3 consists of 12 residues. Written as DNA, the CDR3 is TGTGCCAGCAGTCCGCGCCGGGATGGCTACACCTTC. The encoded protein is CASSPRRDGYTF.

This sequence joins TRBV29-1 and TRBJ1-4; no clear D. The CDR3 has 13 amino acids. The germline gives CDR1 SQVTM, CDR2 ANQGSEA. Trimming removed 7 bases from V and 5 bases from J, with 14 bases in between. CDR3 sequence (DNA): TGCAGCGGCAAAAGGAGCTTGAATGAAAAACTGTTTTTT. It translates to CSGKRSLNEKLFF. The variable domain in full, completed from reference TRBV29-1 and TRBJ1-4, reads SAVISQKPSRDICQRGTSLTIQCQVDSQVTMMFWYRQQPGQSLTLIATANQGSEATYESGFVIDKFPISRPNLTFSTLTVSNMSPEDSSIYLCSGKRSLNEKLFFGSGTQLSVL.

The V and J genes are TRBV2 and TRBJ1-2, with a tentative D call TRBD1 (6 bases). Germline-derived CDR1 and CDR2 are SNHLY and FYNNEI. V was shortened by 6 bases and J by 2 bases, with 10 bases between the two germline ends. There are 13 residues in the CDR3. Written as DNA, the CDR3 is TGTGCCAGCAGCCAGGACAGCAACTATGGCTACACCTTC. Its protein product is CASSQDSNYGYTF.

The chain is built from TRBV6-5 and TRBJ2-7; D call uncertain. The CDR3 runs to 15 residues. Trimming stripped 6 bases from V and 0 bases from J, with 15 bases between. CDR1 MNHEY and CDR2 SVGAGI come from the germline V gene. CDR3 bases: TGTGCCAGCAGACACAGCCCCCTGAGCTCCTACGAGCAGTACTTC. Translated, it gives CASRHSPLSSYEQYF.

The chain joins TRBV28 to TRBJ1-1, with D unclear. V was cut by 6 bases and J by 11 bases, with 16 bases left in between. The length of the CDR3 is 12 residues. Germline V gives CDR1 MDHEN, CDR2 SYDVKM. The CDR3 nucleotides read TGTGCCAGCAGCCCCTTTGGCCCCTCTGCTTTCTTT. Translation gives CASSPFGPSAFF.

The chain links TRBV30 to TRBJ2-7; 8 bases line up with TRBD2. This CDR3 has 14 residues. Unmatched junction bases numbered 7, after V lost 0 bases and J lost 6 bases. The germline V gene has CDR1 GTSNPN and CDR2 SVGIG (reference sequence). The DNA for the CDR3 is TGTGCCTGGAGTGTACAATTAGCGGGGCGCGAGCAGTACTTC. Translated: CAWSVQLAGREQYF.

This chain connects TRBV7-6 to TRBJ2-1; TRBD2 matches at 8 bases. CDR3 length equals 16 residues. Trimming took 5 bases from V and 4 from J; bases not matched to a gene: 10. The germline V gene encodes CDR1 SGHVS and CDR2 FNYEAQ. DNA of the CDR3: TGTGCCAGCAGCAATCCGGGACTAGGAGGTTACAATGAGCAGTTCTTC. Its translation is CASSNPGLGGYNEQFF.

The rearrangement joins TRBV7-8 to TRBJ2-7, with 11 bases identical to TRBD2. Germline CDR1 SGHVS, CDR2 FQNEAQ. CDR3 length: 15 residues. V lost 5 bases, J lost 1 base, and 4 bases stayed unmatched. CDR3: CASSRTSGGSYEQYF. The CDR3 coding sequence is TGTGCCAGCAGCCGCACTAGCGGGGGATCCTACGAGCAGTACTTC. The full variable domain, with the rest looked up from reference TRBV7-8 and TRBJ2-7, is GAGVSQSPRYKVAKRGQDVALRCDPISGHVSLFWYQQALGQGPEFLTYFQNEAQLDKSGLPSDRFFAERPEGSVSTLKIQRTQQEDSAVYLCASSRTSGGSYEQYFGPGTRLTVT.

V gene TRBV4-3 combines with J gene TRBJ2-1; 9 bases are a match to TRBD2. This CDR3 has 18 amino acids. The germline gives CDR1 LGHNA, CDR2 YSLEER. J lost 5 bases, V lost 4 bases, and 15 bases had no gene match. CDR3 loop: CASSPRGAGGGQNNEQFF. The CDR3 DNA reads TGCGCCAGCAGCCCCCGAGGTGCGGGAGGGGGCCAAAACAATGAGCAGTTCTTC.

The J gene is TRBJ1-2, the V gene TRBV7-9; a weak D match, TRBD1 (6 bases). The CDR3 is made up of 14 amino acids. Germline V gene lookup returns CDR1 SEHNR and CDR2 FQNEAQ (reference sequence). Trimming shortened V by 3 bases and J by 4 bases, and 12 bases separated the two germline ends. The CDR3 nucleotides are TGTGCCAGCAGCTTTACCCAGGGGCCCTATGGCTACACCTTC. Protein sequence: CASSFTQGPYGYTF.

This chain joins TRBV7-9 and TRBJ2-3, with a possible D match to TRBD1 (5 bases). Germline loops: CDR1 SEHNR, CDR2 FQNEAQ (reference sequence). The ends were cut back, 3 bases at V and 0 bases at J, with 10 bases in the middle. This CDR3 has 15 amino acids. CDR3 region: CASSFSGQSTDTQYF. In DNA, the CDR3 is TGTGCCAGCAGCTTTTCCGGACAAAGCACAGATACGCAGTATTTT.

The rearrangement uses TRBV28 and TRBJ1-1, with TRBD1 matching 7 bases. Unmatched junction bases numbered 12, after V lost 5 bases and J lost 0 bases. CDR3 size: 17 residues. Germline V CDR1 and CDR2: MDHEN, SYDVKM. The CDR3 sequence is CASSTGQEGGMNTEAFF. The CDR3 DNA sequence: TGTGCCAGCAGTACTGGACAGGAGGGTGGGATGAACACTGAAGCTTTCTTT. Filled out from reference TRBV28 and TRBJ1-1, the complete variable domain reads DVKVTQSSRYLVKRTGEKVFLECVQDMDHENMFWYRQDPGLGLRLIYFSYDVKMKEKGDIPEGYSVSREKKERFSLILESASTNQTSMYLCASSTGQEGGMNTEAFFGQGTRLTVV.

J is TRBJ2-5 and V is TRBV6-5, with D tentatively TRBD2 (6 bases). The germline gives CDR1 MNHEY, CDR2 SVGAGI. CDR3 length equals 13 residues. V lost 7 bases and J 5 bases, leaving 14 bases between the germline ends. CDR3 protein: CASTDGGFETQYF. The CDR3 DNA reads as TGTGCCAGCACTGACGGGGGTTTCGAGACCCAGTACTTC.

The V gene is TRBV6-1, the J gene TRBJ2-2; D perhaps matches TRBD1 (5 bases). V lost 7 bases and J lost 0, with 12 bases in between. The length of the CDR3 is 15 residues. Germline loops: CDR1 MNHNS, CDR2 SASEGT. Written as DNA, the CDR3 is TGTGCCAGCATCTCAGGACACGCGAACACCGGGGAGCTGTTTTTT. Protein sequence: CASISGHANTGELFF.

This clone occurred once. Its ends do not fully match the called genes, so a read error is possible. The CDR3 protein is CASSLEGGGEQYF. The CDR3 DNA reads TGTGCTAGCAGCTTAGAGGGAGGTGGCGAGCAGTACTTC. The chain employs TRBV7-7 and TRBJ2-7; a weak D match, TRBD2 (6 bases). CDR1 SSHAT and CDR2 FNYEAQ come from the germline V gene (reference sequence). This CDR3 comprises 13 residues.

CDR3 residues: CASSISSPGGYTF. The CDR3 bases are TGTGCCAGCAGCATTAGTAGCCCGGGTGGCTACACCTTC. The chain employs TRBV28 and TRBJ1-2; no definite D call. V dropped 6 bases and J dropped 7 bases, with 15 bases sitting between them. The CDR3 has 13 residues. Germline lookup yields CDR1 MDHEN and CDR2 SYDVKM.

J is TRBJ1-1 and V is TRBV9, with D perhaps matching TRBD1 (5 bases). The CDR3 is made up of 16 amino acids. The ends were cut back, 0 bases at V and 0 bases at J, with 12 bases in the middle. Per germline, CDR1 SGDLS and CDR2 YYNGEE. The CDR3 nucleotides read TGTGCCAGCAGCGTAGCGAGAGACAGTGTGAACACTGAAGCTTTCTTT. Translation gives CASSVARDSVNTEAFF. The whole variable domain, filled in from reference TRBV9 and TRBJ1-1, reads DSGVTQTPKHLITATGQRVTLRCSPRSGDLSVYWYQQSLDQGLQFLIQYYNGEERAKGNILERFSAQQFPDLHSELNLSSLELGDSALYFCASSVARDSVNTEAFFGQGTRLTVV.